One TCR beta chain is described in this entry. As yet, its antigen is unknown. CDR1 is LNHDA, CDR2 SQIVND, per germline (reference sequence). The V end was cut by 5 bases, the J end by 7 bases, with 12 bases between. The length of the CDR3 is 13 residues. Generated by immunoSEQ multiplex PCR, the TCRdb table keeps only in-frame clones and is missing some. The sample carries about 36,000 clones, more than 60% recorded once. This entry comes from a study of CD4 T cells in relation to SARS-CoV-2 and coronaviruses. This chain joins TRBV19 and TRBJ1-5, with a weak D call TRBD1 (5 bases). The sample was memory CD4+ T cells from PBMCs, cultured in vitro. This TCR derives from an adult with COVID-19. As DNA, the CDR3 is TGTGCCAGTAGTCGGGGGGGGTGGCAGCCCCAGCATTTT. Translating gives CASSRGGWQPQHF.